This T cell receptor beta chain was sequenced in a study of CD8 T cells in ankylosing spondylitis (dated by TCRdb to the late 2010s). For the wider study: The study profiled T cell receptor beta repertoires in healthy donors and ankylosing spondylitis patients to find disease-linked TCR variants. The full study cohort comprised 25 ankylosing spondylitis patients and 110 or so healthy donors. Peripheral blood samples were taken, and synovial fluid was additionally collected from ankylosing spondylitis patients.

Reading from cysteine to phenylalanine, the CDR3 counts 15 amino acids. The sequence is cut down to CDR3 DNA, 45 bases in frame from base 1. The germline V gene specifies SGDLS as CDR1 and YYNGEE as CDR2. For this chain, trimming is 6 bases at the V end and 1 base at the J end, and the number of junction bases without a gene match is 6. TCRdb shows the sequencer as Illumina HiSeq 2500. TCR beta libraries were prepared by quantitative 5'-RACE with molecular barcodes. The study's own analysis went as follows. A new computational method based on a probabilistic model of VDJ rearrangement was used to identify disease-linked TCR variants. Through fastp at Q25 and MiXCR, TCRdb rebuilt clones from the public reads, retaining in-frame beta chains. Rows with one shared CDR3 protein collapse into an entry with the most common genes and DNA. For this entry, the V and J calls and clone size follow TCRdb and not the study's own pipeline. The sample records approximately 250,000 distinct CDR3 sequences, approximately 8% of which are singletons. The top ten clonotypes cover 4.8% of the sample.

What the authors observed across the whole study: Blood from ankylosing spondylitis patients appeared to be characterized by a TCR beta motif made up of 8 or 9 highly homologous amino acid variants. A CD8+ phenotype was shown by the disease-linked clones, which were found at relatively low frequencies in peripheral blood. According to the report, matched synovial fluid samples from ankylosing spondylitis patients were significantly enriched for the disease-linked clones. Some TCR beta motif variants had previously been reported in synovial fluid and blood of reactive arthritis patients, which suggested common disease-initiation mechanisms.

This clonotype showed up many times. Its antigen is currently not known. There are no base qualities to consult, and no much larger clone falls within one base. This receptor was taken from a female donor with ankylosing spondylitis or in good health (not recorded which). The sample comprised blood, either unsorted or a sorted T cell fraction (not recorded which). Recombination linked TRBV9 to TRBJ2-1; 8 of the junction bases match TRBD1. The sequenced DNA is TGTGCCAGCAATGGAGGACAGGGATCCTACAATGAGCAGTTCTTC. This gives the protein CASNGGQGSYNEQFF.